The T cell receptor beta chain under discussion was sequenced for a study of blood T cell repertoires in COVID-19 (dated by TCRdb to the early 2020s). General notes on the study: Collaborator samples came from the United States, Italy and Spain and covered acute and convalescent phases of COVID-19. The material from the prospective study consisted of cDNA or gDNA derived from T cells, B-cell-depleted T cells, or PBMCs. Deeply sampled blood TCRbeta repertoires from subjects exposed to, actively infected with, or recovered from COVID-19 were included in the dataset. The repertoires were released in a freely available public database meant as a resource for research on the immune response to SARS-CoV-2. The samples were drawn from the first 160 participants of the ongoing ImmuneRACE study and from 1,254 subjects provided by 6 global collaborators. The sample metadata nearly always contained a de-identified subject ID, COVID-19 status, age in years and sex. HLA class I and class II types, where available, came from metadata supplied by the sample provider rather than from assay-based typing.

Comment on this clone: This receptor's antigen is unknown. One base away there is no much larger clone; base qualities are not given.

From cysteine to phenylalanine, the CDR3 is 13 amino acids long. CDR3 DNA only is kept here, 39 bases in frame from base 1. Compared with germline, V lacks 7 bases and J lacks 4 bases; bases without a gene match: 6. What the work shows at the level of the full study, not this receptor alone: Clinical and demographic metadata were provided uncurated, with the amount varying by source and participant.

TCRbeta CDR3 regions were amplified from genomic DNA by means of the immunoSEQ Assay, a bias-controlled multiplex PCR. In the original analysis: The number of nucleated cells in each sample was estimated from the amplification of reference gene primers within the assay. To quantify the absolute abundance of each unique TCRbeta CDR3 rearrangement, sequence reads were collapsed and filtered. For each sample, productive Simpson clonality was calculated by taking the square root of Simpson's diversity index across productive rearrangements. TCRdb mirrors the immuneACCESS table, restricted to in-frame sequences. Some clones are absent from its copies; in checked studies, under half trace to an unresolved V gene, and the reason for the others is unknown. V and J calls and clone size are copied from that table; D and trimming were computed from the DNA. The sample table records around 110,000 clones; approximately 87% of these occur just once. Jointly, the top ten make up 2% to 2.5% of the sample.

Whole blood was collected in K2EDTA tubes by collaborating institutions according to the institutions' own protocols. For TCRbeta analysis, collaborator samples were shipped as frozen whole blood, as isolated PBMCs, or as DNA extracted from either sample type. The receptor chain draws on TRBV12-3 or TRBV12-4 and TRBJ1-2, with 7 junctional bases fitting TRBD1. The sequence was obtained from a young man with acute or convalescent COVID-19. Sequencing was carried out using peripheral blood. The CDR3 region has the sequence CASTFQGGYGYTF. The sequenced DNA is TGTGCCAGCACTTTCCAGGGGGGCTATGGCTACACCTTC.